This entry describes one T cell receptor beta chain. Its antigen remains unidentified. This record comes from a study of prognosis after radiotherapy for stage I lung cancer. Study summary: Every patient with non-small cell lung cancer was judged medically inoperable. Study-wide results and limits: Post-treatment Shannon entropy following stereotactic body radiation therapy was lower among patients who developed distant metastases.

CDR3 length: 15 amino acids. Trimming removed 0 bases from V and 7 bases from J, with 14 bases in between. Per the germline V gene, CDR1 is SGHKS and CDR2 is YYEKEE (reference sequence). Researchers used two-round multiplex PCR to amplify TCR beta CDR3 starting from genomic DNA. The authors ran first-round PCR with primers specific to each TRBV and TRBJ gene. From the multiplex PCR reads, TCRdb called clonotypes with MiXCR, one entry per CDR3 protein. The table lists about 16,000 distinct CDR3 sequences, roughly 31% of them singletons. The sequenced sample was PBMCs, obtained before or after stereotactic body radiation therapy (not recorded which). The clonotype originates from a donor aged 50 or older with non-small cell lung cancer. The chain recombines TRBV5-5 with TRBJ2-1; D may be TRBD1 (6 bases). DNA of the CDR3: TGTGCCAGCAGCTTGGGGTGGGGGCTCCTTAATGAGCAGTTCTTC. This encodes CASSLGWGLLNEQFF.